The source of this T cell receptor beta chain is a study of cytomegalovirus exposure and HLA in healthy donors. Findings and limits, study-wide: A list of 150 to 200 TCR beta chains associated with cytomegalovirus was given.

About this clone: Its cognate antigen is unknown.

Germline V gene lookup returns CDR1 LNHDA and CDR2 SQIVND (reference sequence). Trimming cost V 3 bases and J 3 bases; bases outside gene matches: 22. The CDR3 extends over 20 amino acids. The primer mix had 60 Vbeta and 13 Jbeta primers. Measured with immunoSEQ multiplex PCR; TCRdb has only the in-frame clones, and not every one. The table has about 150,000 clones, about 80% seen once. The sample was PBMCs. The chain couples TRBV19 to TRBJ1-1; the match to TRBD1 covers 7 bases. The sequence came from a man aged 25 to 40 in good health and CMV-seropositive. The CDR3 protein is CASSMRTALTGPRGDTEAFF. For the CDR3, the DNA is TGTGCCAGTAGTATGAGGACGGCTCTTACAGGCCCCAGGGGGGACACTGAAGCTTTCTTT.